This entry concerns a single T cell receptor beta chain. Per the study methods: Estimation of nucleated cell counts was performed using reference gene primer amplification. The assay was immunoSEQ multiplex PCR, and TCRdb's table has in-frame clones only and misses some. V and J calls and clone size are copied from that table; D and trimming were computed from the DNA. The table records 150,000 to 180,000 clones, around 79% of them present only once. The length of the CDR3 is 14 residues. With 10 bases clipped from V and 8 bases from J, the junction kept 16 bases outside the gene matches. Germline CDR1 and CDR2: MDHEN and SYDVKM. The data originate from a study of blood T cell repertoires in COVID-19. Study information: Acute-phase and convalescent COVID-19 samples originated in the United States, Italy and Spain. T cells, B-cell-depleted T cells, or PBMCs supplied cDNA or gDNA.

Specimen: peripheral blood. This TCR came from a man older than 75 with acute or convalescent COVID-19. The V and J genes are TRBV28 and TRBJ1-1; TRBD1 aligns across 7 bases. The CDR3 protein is CANRRQGPGSEAFF. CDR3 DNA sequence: TGTGCCAACCGACGACAGGGCCCGGGGTCCGAAGCTTTCTTT.